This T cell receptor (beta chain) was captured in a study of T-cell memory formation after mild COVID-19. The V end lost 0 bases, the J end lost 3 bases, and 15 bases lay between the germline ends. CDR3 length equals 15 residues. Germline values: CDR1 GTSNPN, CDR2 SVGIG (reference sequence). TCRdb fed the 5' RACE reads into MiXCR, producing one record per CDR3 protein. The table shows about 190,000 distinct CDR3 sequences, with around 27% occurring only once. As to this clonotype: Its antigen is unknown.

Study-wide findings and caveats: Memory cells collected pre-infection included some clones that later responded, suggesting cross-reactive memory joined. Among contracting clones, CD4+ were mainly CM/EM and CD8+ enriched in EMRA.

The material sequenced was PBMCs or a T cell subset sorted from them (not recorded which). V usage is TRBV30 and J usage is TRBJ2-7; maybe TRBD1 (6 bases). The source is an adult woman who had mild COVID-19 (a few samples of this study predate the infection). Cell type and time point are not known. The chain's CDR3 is CAWSVRDKTHYEQYF. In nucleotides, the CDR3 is TGTGCCTGGAGTGTAAGGGACAAAACCCACTACGAGCAGTACTTC.